Listed below are T cell receptor beta chains from one sample, sequenced in a study of OX40 agonist ivuxolimab in advanced cancers. Measured with immunoSEQ multiplex PCR; TCRdb has only the in-frame clones, and not every one. This table has under 15,000 clones, approximately 77% appearing once. The material sequenced was CD4+ or CD8+ T cells sorted from blood, taken in a trial of the OX40 agonist ivuxolimab. The receptors stem from an adult with an advanced solid tumor such as melanoma, head and neck, liver or kidney cancer. Both conserved end residues are part of each CDR3. D genes are given only for firm matches. Expanded clones are given a class, and other clones once, few, many or no size at all.

DNA,CDR3,size,D,length,V,J
TGTGCCAGTAGTATAGATGGCCAGGACTACCAACTGCATTTT,CASSIDGQDYQLHF,-,-,14,TRBV19,TRBJ1-5
TGCGCCAGCAGTCACCGTGGGGGGTCGTCCTACAATGAGCAGTTCTTC,CASSHRGGSSYNEQFF,few,-,16,TRBV23-1,TRBJ2-1
TGTGCCAGCAGTTGGGATAGCGGGAGCTCTGAGCAGTTCTTC,CASSWDSGSSEQFF,-,TRBD2,14,TRBV6-5,TRBJ2-1
TGTGCCAGCAGCAACCGGGACAGGGCCTACAATGAGCAGTTCTTC,CASSNRDRAYNEQFF,-,TRBD1,15,TRBV11-3,TRBJ2-1
TGCAGCGACCGACTCGCTAACTATGGCTACACCTTC,CSDRLANYGYTF,once,-,12,TRBV29-1,TRBJ1-2
TGTGCCAGTAGTTTTACGTGGGCCTCCTACGAGCAGTACTTC,CASSFTWASYEQYF,few,-,14,TRBV19,TRBJ2-7
TGTGCCAGCAGTTCCATCACCGGGGAGCTGTTTTTT,CASSSITGELFF,-,-,12,TRBV6-5,TRBJ2-2
TGTGCCAGCAGTGACTCGGCTGGGCCCGGGGAGCTGTTTTTT,CASSDSAGPGELFF,-,-,14,TRBV6-4,TRBJ2-2
TGTGCCAGTAGTATAGGGGGGACAGGTGTCTCCTACGAGCAGTACTTC,CASSIGGTGVSYEQYF,-,TRBD1,16,TRBV19,TRBJ2-7
TGTGCCAGCAGCCCCCTATTAGGACAGGGTGACCAGTACTTC,CASSPLLGQGDQYF,few,TRBD1,14,TRBV5-4,TRBJ2-7
TGTGCCTGGAGTGTACTCTCCCTTCCAAAGGGGGGATCGGGGTTCAATGAGCAGTTCTTC,CAWSVLSLPKGGSGFNEQFF,-,-,20,TRBV30,TRBJ2-1
TGTGCCAGCAGCCCGAGTCGGGTTACAGATACGCAGTATTTT,CASSPSRVTDTQYF,few,-,14,TRBV7-9,TRBJ2-3
TGTGCCAGCAGTCCTTGGACTAGTTTGGACGAGCAGTACTTC,CASSPWTSLDEQYF,-,TRBD2,14,TRBV6-5,TRBJ2-7
TGTGCCAGCAGCTTCATAGGGAGATCTGAAGCTTTCTTT,CASSFIGRSEAFF,-,-,13,TRBV4-2,TRBJ1-1
TGCGCCAGCAGCCTTCCGGGACAGGGGGCTTACGAGCAGTACTTC,CASSLPGQGAYEQYF,-,TRBD1,15,TRBV4-1,TRBJ2-7
TGTGCCAGCAGCCAAACCCGTTCTAGCAATCAGCCCCAGCATTTT,CASSQTRSSNQPQHF,-,-,15,TRBV6-5,TRBJ1-5
TGTGCCAGCAGTCCCACAGGGGGCACTGAAGCTTTCTTT,CASSPTGGTEAFF,-,TRBD1,13,TRBV28,TRBJ1-1
TGTGCCAGCTCTCCGACTAGCGGGGGATACGAGCAGTACTTC,CASSPTSGGYEQYF,-,TRBD2,14,TRBV28,TRBJ2-7
TGTGCCAGCAGCGTAGGAGCGTCCAGACCCGAAGAGACCCAGTACTTC,CASSVGASRPEETQYF,few,-,16,TRBV9,TRBJ2-5
TGTGCCAGCAGTTTTCGGGCCGCTAATAACGAGCAGTACTTC,CASSFRAANNEQYF,-,-,14,TRBV5-6,TRBJ2-7
TGTGCCTGGAGTTTCGCGGGAGGGCCGGGGGAGCAGTACTTC,CAWSFAGGPGEQYF,-,TRBD2,14,TRBV30,TRBJ2-7
TGCGCCAGCAGCCAAGAGGACGGGGGGAAGTCACCCCTCCACTTT,CASSQEDGGKSPLHF,-,-,15,TRBV4-1,TRBJ1-6
TGTGCCAGCAGCCCCCTAGGGGGGGCCCAGGTAGATACGCAGTATTTT,CASSPLGGAQVDTQYF,-,-,16,TRBV7-9,TRBJ2-3